This TCR beta chain was recovered during a study of cytomegalovirus exposure and HLA in healthy donors. In nominal health when sampled, donors likely had unrecorded immune exposures nonetheless. Worth noting for this clone: No antigen is known for it. An end of the junction differs from the germline gene, which may be a read error.

Findings and caveats of the study: Later genetic work tied a missense DCLRE1C variant to beta-chain V and J trimming.

PCR amplification relied on 60 Vbeta primers (plus 13 Jbeta primers). Method: immunoSEQ multiplex PCR; TCRdb's copy keeps in-frame clones and lacks some. The table shows roughly 130,000 clones, with approximately 80% occurring only once. This TCR came from a middle-aged man in good health and CMV-seronegative. Sequencing was carried out using PBMCs.

The CDR3 protein is CAGSLGATEAFF. DNA for the CDR3: TGTGCCGGCAGCCTGGGAGCAACTGAAGCTTTCTTT. The chain recombines TRBV2 with TRBJ1-1; D gene uncertain. This CDR3 has 12 residues. Germline CDR1 SNHLY, CDR2 FYNNEI. Filled out from reference TRBV2 and TRBJ1-1, the complete variable domain reads EPEVTQTPSHQVTQMGQEVILRCVPISNHLYFYWYRQILGQKVEFLVSFYNNEISEKSEIFDDQFSVERPDGSNFTLKIRSTKLEDSAMYFCAGSLGATEAFFGQGTRLTVV.